This TCR beta chain appears in the sequencing data of a study of blood T cell repertoires in COVID-19. Germline V CDR1 and CDR2: MNHEY, SVGAGI. The V and J ends lost 6 bases and 0 bases respectively, with 12 bases between them. This CDR3 region has 14 residues. In the original workflow: The assay estimated nucleated cells by amplifying reference gene primers. Here immunoSEQ multiplex PCR was the method, and the copy in TCRdb shows in-frame clones only, minus some. V and J calls and clone size follow that table, whereas D and trimming were derived from the DNA. The sample has approximately 110,000 clones; 81% are singletons.

V gene TRBV6-5 combines with J gene TRBJ2-7; D may be TRBD1 (6 bases). Sequenced material: peripheral blood. The source of this sequence is an elderly man with acute or convalescent COVID-19. CDR3 sequence (DNA): TGTGCCAGCAGGGGGACACTGGTCTCCTACGAGCAGTACTTC. It specifies CASRGTLVSYEQYF.